The T cell receptor (beta chain) described here comes from a study of vaccination and CD4 T cells after COVID-19. Study information: With a range of 35 to 161, the median interval from diagnosis to drawing post-COVID samples was around 100 days. Points from the study as a whole: Spike mono-reactivity was found in 304 of 307 vaccine-specific clones from convalescent patients.

This CDR3 contains 16 residues. V lost 5 bases and J lost 4; bases outside the gene matches: 12. Germline-derived CDR1 and CDR2 are SGHTA and FQGNSA. The Oncomine TCR Beta short-read assay sequenced DNA from cultured CD4+ T cells. Using its own MiXCR run on the PCR reads, TCRdb lists one record per CDR3 protein. Of fewer than 15,000 distinct CDR3 sequences in the sample, roughly 41% were seen once. Documented treatment: 10-day PBMC culture with coronavirus spike peptide pools or control peptides (ViraFEST assay). ViraFEST grew antigen-specific T cells using peptide pools, then sequenced TCRs. As concerns this clonotype: Its antigen remains unidentified.

The source is a human donor who had recovered from COVID-19. The V and J genes are TRBV7-2 and TRBJ2-7; 9 nucleotides line up with TRBD1. Sequencing input: CD4+ T cells from blood, cultured in vitro. In DNA form, the CDR3 reads TGTGCCAGCAGCCCGGGACAGGGAACGATTGGGTACGAGCAGTACTTC. Protein product: CASSPGQGTIGYEQYF. The variable domain in full, with the rest retrieved from reference TRBV7-2 and TRBJ2-7, is GAGVSQSPSNKVTEKGKDVELRCDPISGHTALYWYRQSLGQGLEFLIYFQGNSAPDKSGLPSDRFSAERTGGSVSTLTIQRTQQEDSAVYLCASSPGQGTIGYEQYFGPGTRLTVT.